Listed here are 12 T cell receptor beta chains from one sample, sequenced in a study of response to subunit inactivated influenza vaccine. TCRdb reprocessed the RT-PCR reads via MiXCR and lists one record per CDR3 protein. The sample holds approximately 730,000 distinct CDR3 sequences, 14% seen once. Sequenced here: PBMCs from blood, sampled around 15 days before vaccination. The receptors were sampled from a man aged 50 to 59 who received an inactivated influenza vaccine.

A note on this clonotype: The junction does not match germline at one end; this may be a read error. The chain recombines TRBV3-1 with TRBJ1-6; 12 bases match TRBD1. Germline CDR1 is LGHDT and CDR2 is YNNKEL (reference sequence). The CDR3 has 15 residues. Written as DNA, the CDR3 is TGTGCCAGCTGCCAAGGTGGGACAGGGGGCTCACCCCTCCACTTT. Translated: CASCQGGTGGSPLHF.

CDR3 residues: CASSLLEPREKLFF. Written as DNA, the CDR3 is TGTGCCAGCAGCTTACTCGAACCAAGGGAAAAACTGTTTTTT. The J gene is TRBJ1-4, the V gene TRBV11-2; no reliable D call. This CDR3 region has 14 residues. In germline, CDR1 is SGHAT, CDR2 FQNNGV. Trimming removed 2 bases at V and 8 bases at J, with 12 bases between.

V gene TRBV20-1 combines with J gene TRBJ2-1; 10 bases align to TRBD2. The CDR3 runs 16 residues. Germline V gene sequence: CDR1 DFQATT, CDR2 SNEGSKA (reference sequence). Germline trimming cut 0 bases from V and 4 bases from J; bases unmatched to any gene: 6. The CDR3 protein is CSARDRGAGGYNEQFF. For the CDR3, the DNA is TGCAGTGCTAGAGATCGAGGAGCGGGGGGGTACAATGAGCAGTTCTTC.

This clonotype was seen a handful of times. This chain links TRBV5-1 with TRBJ1-1; tentatively, D is TRBD1 (6 bases). CDR1 SGHRS and CDR2 YFSETQ come from the germline V gene. V was pared by 3 bases and J by 0 bases, with 9 bases between. This CDR3 is built from 14 residues. This CDR3 reads CASSSGTMNTEAFF. CDR3 in DNA: TGCGCCAGCAGCTCGGGGACAATGAACACTGAAGCTTTCTTT.

This clonotype showed up many times. The genes are TRBV7-9 and TRBJ2-1; 10 bases match TRBD2. The germline CDR1 and CDR2 sequences are SEHNR and FQNEAQ (reference sequence). Trimming removed 6 bases from V and 9 bases from J; junction bases left unmatched: 11. The CDR3 has 15 residues. The CDR3 spells CASRRAGTSVSEQFF. CDR3 nucleotides: TGTGCCAGCAGAAGGGCCGGGACTAGCGTCAGTGAGCAGTTCTTC.

V and J are TRBV7-9 and TRBJ2-7, with 11 bases aligning to TRBD2. The V segment lost 11 bases and the J segment 5 bases; nucleotides outside the gene matches: 11. Germline loops: CDR1 SEHNR, CDR2 FQNEAQ (reference sequence). The CDR3 totals 14 residues. In DNA form, the CDR3 reads TGTGCCGGTAGTGTAGCGGGGGGGATCCACGAGCAGTACTTC. Translated, it gives CAGSVAGGIHEQYF.

Points on this clonotype: At one end the junction does not follow the germline gene, possibly because of a read error. The chain couples TRBV3-1 to TRBJ2-1, with a possible D match to TRBD2 (6 bases). The CDR3 consists of 15 residues. In germline, CDR1 is LGHDT, CDR2 YNNKEL (reference sequence). The CDR3 nucleotides are TGTGCCACCAGCCAAGAATTTAGCGGATACAATGAGCAGTTCTTC. Translated, it gives CATSQEFSGYNEQFF.

This clonotype was seen only a few times. V usage is TRBV28 and J usage is TRBJ1-3; 7 nucleotides agree with TRBD1. Germline V CDR1 and CDR2: MDHEN, SYDVKM. The CDR3 has 16 amino acids. V shed 5 bases, J shed 4 bases, and the junction held 11 bases outside the gene matches. The CDR3 DNA is TGTGCCAGCAGTCTCGGGACCGACAGGGCGGGAAACACCATATATTTT. Translated, it gives CASSLGTDRAGNTIYF.

V gene TRBV7-2 combines with J gene TRBJ2-7; TRBD2 matches 9 bases. Germline CDR1 reads SGHTA; CDR2 reads FQGNSA. J lost 3 bases, V lost 4 bases, and 7 bases had no gene match. CDR3 length: 15 amino acids. The CDR3 here is CASSSRTSDNYEQYF. CDR3 nucleotide sequence: TGTGCCAGCAGCTCGCGGACTAGCGACAACTACGAGCAGTACTTC.

The rearrangement joins TRBV6-6 to TRBJ1-6; perhaps TRBD1 as D (5 bases). This CDR3 spans 15 amino acids. Trimming took off 6 bases at V and 7 bases at J, with 16 bases between the two ends. Germline CDR1 MNHNY, CDR2 SVGAGI (reference sequence). The CDR3 DNA reads as TGTGCCAGCAGCCCCGGCAGGGTCAGAAATTCACCCCTCCACTTT. It codes for CASSPGRVRNSPLHF.

This clonotype was counted at least ten times. V and J are TRBV4-3 and TRBJ2-7, with D possibly matching TRBD1 (6 bases). CDR1 LGHNA and CDR2 YSLEER come from the germline V gene. V dropped 0 bases and J dropped 4 bases, with 13 bases sitting between them. The CDR3 covers 15 residues. CDR3 residues: CASSQEATGSYEQYF. The CDR3 region has the DNA TGCGCCAGCAGCCAAGAGGCGACAGGATCGTACGAGCAGTACTTC.

This clonotype occurred a few times. The chain has TRBV6-2 or TRBV6-3 and TRBJ2-2, with D possibly being TRBD2 (6 bases). Per germline, CDR1 MNHEY and CDR2 SVGEGT. The CDR3 has 15 amino acids. V gave up 5 bases and J gave up 5 bases, with 15 bases separating them. The CDR3 DNA follows: TGTGCCAGCAGTCGCCTTTTGGGAGGAACCGGGGAGCTGTTTTTT. Translation: CASSRLLGGTGELFF.